Given below is one T cell receptor beta chain in context. This specimen belongs to a study of cytomegalovirus exposure and HLA in healthy donors. The CDR3 has 13 amino acids. Trimming took off 3 bases at V and 4 bases at J, with 7 bases between the two ends. Germline loops: CDR1 PRHDT, CDR2 FYEKMQ (reference sequence). Libraries were prepared by immunoSEQ multiplex PCR; TCRdb keeps only in-frame clonotypes and omits some of them. The table includes about 120,000 clones, about 91% detected once. Material for sequencing was PBMCs. This chain joins TRBV13 and TRBJ2-1; D remains ambiguous. This TCR was sampled from a young woman in good health and CMV-seronegative. CDR3 amino acids: CASSFRYYNEQFF. The CDR3 region has the DNA TGTGCCAGCAGCTTCCGTTATTACAATGAGCAGTTCTTC.